This passage covers 14 T cell receptor beta chains from one sample sequenced in a study of shared clonotypes between healthy human individuals. The table came from immunoSEQ multiplex PCR; TCRdb's copy has only in-frame clones and leaves some out. The table shows about 2 million clones, with roughly 95% occurring only once. As defined, naive CD8 cells were CD45RO-negative and positively selected for CCR7, with terminally differentiated effector memory CD45RA+ cells excluded. Sequencing input: naive CD8+ T cells sorted from blood. The receptors come from a man aged 18 to 35 in good health.

V gene TRBV27 combines with J gene TRBJ2-6; D is unclear. Between the trimmed V and J ends, which lost 7 bases and 5 bases, there was a span of 6 bases. There are 12 residues in the CDR3. Germline V CDR1 and CDR2: MNHEY, SMNVEV (reference sequence). CDR3 sequence: CASKNRANVLTF. CDR3 nucleotides: TGTGCCAGCAAAAACAGGGCCAACGTCCTGACTTTC.

This clone was seen only once. This sequence joins TRBV2 and TRBJ2-1; 10 bases are a match to TRBD2. The trim removed 2 bases at V and 8 bases at J, leaving 3 bases unmatched. The CDR3 has 14 amino acids. The germline CDR1 and CDR2 sequences are SNHLY and FYNNEI. As DNA, the CDR3 is TGTGCCAGCAGTGAAAGCGGGAGGGCATATGAGCAGTTCTTC. It encodes CASSESGRAYEQFF.

Written as DNA, the CDR3 is TGTGCCAGCAGTGATTTAAGCGGGGACTTGATAGATACGCAGTATTTT. As protein: CASSDLSGDLIDTQYF. The rearrangement uses TRBV2 and TRBJ2-3; 7 positions agree with TRBD2. CDR3 length equals 16 residues. V lost 3 bases to trimming and J lost 5 bases; unmatched junction nucleotides: 11. The V gene's germline CDR1 is SNHLY and CDR2 FYNNEI.

J is TRBJ1-6 and V is TRBV7-9; maybe TRBD1 (6 bases). V lost 1 base and J lost 6, with 13 bases in between. Germline V CDR1 and CDR2: SEHNR, FQNEAQ (reference sequence). CDR3 size: 16 residues. CDR3 sequence: CASSLVGRGLNSPLHF. As DNA, the CDR3 is TGTGCCAGCAGCTTAGTGGGCAGGGGCCTTAATTCACCCCTCCACTTT.

This chain joins TRBV19 and TRBJ2-7; possible D gene TRBD2, 5 bases. Germline loops: CDR1 LNHDA, CDR2 SQIVND (reference sequence). This CDR3 is built from 16 residues. Trimming took off 4 bases at V and 5 bases at J, with 21 bases between the two ends. The CDR3 reads CASSTVSGLPEDEQYF. Here the CDR3 DNA reads TGTGCCAGTAGTACCGTCTCCGGCTTGCCGGAGGACGAGCAGTACTTC.

The chain is built from TRBV6-1 and TRBJ1-5; no reliable D call. The germline V and J ends were trimmed by 3 bases and 6 bases, with 18 bases remaining between them. The CDR3 extends over 16 amino acids. Germline assignment: CDR1 MNHNS and CDR2 SASEGT. CDR3 sequence (DNA): TGTGCCAGCAGTGACCCGGGTAGGGAGGGCACTCAGCCCCAGCATTTT. Its protein is CASSDPGREGTQPQHF.

The chain combines TRBV2 with TRBJ1-5; D perhaps matches TRBD1 (6 bases). CDR1 and CDR2 (germline): SNHLY, FYNNEI. CDR3 size: 14 residues. Trimming removed 7 bases from V and 2 bases from J, with 12 bases in between. The CDR3 bases are TGTGCCAGCAACCCGGGGGCGGGCAATCAGCCCCAGCATTTT. It translates to CASNPGAGNQPQHF.

The chain is built from TRBV30 and TRBJ1-5; 9 bases agree with TRBD1. V gave up 0 bases and J gave up 7 bases; unmatched junction bases: 7. Per germline, CDR1 GTSNPN and CDR2 SVGIG (reference sequence). There are 15 residues in the CDR3. CDR3 sequence (DNA): TGTGCCTGGAGTGTAGCGGACAGGGGCTGGCAGCCCCAGCATTTT. This codes for CAWSVADRGWQPQHF. Full variable domain (missing parts from reference TRBV30 and TRBJ1-5): SQTIHQWPATLVQPVGSPLSLECTVEGTSNPNLYWYRQAAGRGLQLLFYSVGIGQISSEVPQNLSASRPQDRQFILSSKKLLLSDSGFYLCAWSVADRGWQPQHFGDGTRLSIL.

The gene calls are TRBV7-8 and TRBJ2-2; 14 nucleotides line up with TRBD2. CDR1 and CDR2 (germline): SGHVS, FQNEAQ. V lost 4 bases and J lost 3; bases outside the gene matches: 4. The CDR3 length is 17 residues. The CDR3 bases are TGTGCCAGCAGCTCGACTAGCGGGAGGGCTCACACCGGGGAGCTGTTTTTT. Encoded protein: CASSSTSGRAHTGELFF.

With respect to this clone: The sample contains more than one DNA sequence encoding this CDR3. V gene TRBV7-9 combines with J gene TRBJ2-5, with TRBD2 matching 7 bases. This CDR3 comprises 15 residues. The ends lost 1 base at V and 3 bases at J; junction bases unmatched: 5. Germline V gene data show CDR1 as SEHNR and CDR2 as FQNEAQ (reference sequence). The DNA for the CDR3 is TGTGCCAGCAGCTTAGTCGGCGCGGGAGAAGAGACCCAGTACTTC. It specifies CASSLVGAGEETQYF.

The genes are TRBV5-6 and TRBJ1-6; D possibly corresponds to TRBD1 (5 bases). Germline V CDR1 and CDR2: SGHDT, YYEEEE. V was trimmed by 4 bases and J by 6 bases, leaving 11 bases between them. The CDR3 spans 14 residues. CDR3: CASSQTEVNSPLHF. CDR3 DNA: TGTGCCAGCAGCCAGACAGAGGTTAATTCACCCCTCCACTTT.

V and J are TRBV7-8 and TRBJ1-1, with TRBD1 matching 8 bases. After removal of 5 bases from V and 3 bases from J, the junction contained 8 bases not matched to a gene. Germline V CDR1 and CDR2: SGHVS, FQNEAQ. This CDR3 is 15 amino acids long. The CDR3 coding sequence is TGTGCCAGCAGCCTCTACAGGGGGGAGGACACTGAAGCTTTCTTT. Translating gives CASSLYRGEDTEAFF. The full variable domain, completed using reference TRBV7-8 and TRBJ1-1, is GAGVSQSPRYKVAKRGQDVALRCDPISGHVSLFWYQQALGQGPEFLTYFQNEAQLDKSGLPSDRFFAERPEGSVSTLKIQRTQQEDSAVYLCASSLYRGEDTEAFFGQGTRLTVV.

As for this clone: This same CDR3 is encoded by further DNA sequences in the sample. V and J are TRBV27 and TRBJ2-2; 9 bases are shared with TRBD2. Germline CDR1 and CDR2: MNHEY and SMNVEV (reference sequence). V trimming: 3 bases; J trimming: 6 bases; junction bases outside the gene matches: 2. There are 14 residues in the CDR3. DNA for the CDR3: TGTGCCAGCAGTTTGGCGGGGGGGCCCGGGGAGCTGTTTTTT. Translating it yields CASSLAGGPGELFF.

This clone was observed a single time. The same CDR3 also results from other DNA sequences found in this sample. The chain combines TRBV5-6 with TRBJ2-7; no clear D. The CDR3 covers 12 residues. Trimming removed 2 bases from V and 3 bases from J, with 6 bases in between. CDR1 is SGHDT and CDR2 is YYEEEE in the germline V gene. The CDR3 reads CASSFGHYEQYF. The CDR3 coding sequence is TGTGCCAGCAGCTTCGGTCACTACGAGCAGTACTTC.